Presented here are 28 T cell receptor beta chains from one specimen sequenced in a study of spatial heterogeneity in lung cancer. TCRdb independently ran MiXCR on the 5' RACE reads; one entry per CDR3 protein. The table records around 9,800 distinct CDR3 sequences, about 5.7% of them present only once. The time point: sample taken at primary tumor resection. Sequencing used PBMCs, obtained at surgery. These TCRs come from a male donor with early-stage non-small cell lung cancer.

The V call is TRBV27, the J call TRBJ1-1; TRBD1 might be the D (6 bases). V lost 6 bases and J lost 10, with 21 bases in between. Germline values: CDR1 MNHEY, CDR2 SMNVEV (reference sequence). The CDR3 totals 14 residues. The CDR3 coding sequence is TGTGCCAGCAGCAAAACAGGGAGATGGAAACGAGCTTTCTTT. Protein sequence: CASSKTGRWKRAFF.

This clonotype was seen repeatedly, ten times or more. The chain has TRBV2 and TRBJ1-2, with D unclear. This CDR3 is built from 12 residues. Looked up from germline, CDR1 is SNHLY and CDR2 is FYNNEI. V lost 5 bases, J lost 3 bases, and 7 bases lay in between. Here the CDR3 reads CASSIAYYGYTF. The CDR3 DNA sequence: TGTGCCAGCAGTATAGCGTACTATGGCTACACCTTC.

This chain's CDR3 is CASRPGLAGAKETQYF. In nucleotides, the CDR3 is TGCGCCAGCAGACCGGGACTAGCGGGGGCTAAAGAGACCCAGTACTTC. The chain carries TRBV5-1 and TRBJ2-5; TRBD2 matches at 14 bases. CDR3 length: 16 residues. The J segment lost 3 bases and the V segment lost 5 bases, leaving 6 bases of the junction unmatched. The germline V gene has CDR1 SGHRS and CDR2 YFSETQ.

In its sample, this clonotype was seen many times. V gene TRBV20-1 combines with J gene TRBJ2-1, with 8 bases fitting TRBD2. Per germline, CDR1 DFQATT and CDR2 SNEGSKA (reference sequence). The CDR3 length is 12 residues. Germline trimming cut 3 bases from V and 6 bases from J; bases unmatched to any gene: 1. Here the CDR3 DNA reads TGCAGTGCTAGCGGGGGGGCCAATGAGCAGTTCTTC. It yields the protein CSASGGANEQFF.

Ten or more counts support this clonotype. The chain carries TRBV18 and TRBJ2-7; no clear D. Looked up from germline, CDR1 is KGHSH and CDR2 is LQKENI. The V gene lost 3 bases and the J gene lost 8 bases, with 14 bases spanning the gap. The CDR3 is 13 residues long. The CDR3 here is CASSPTRTGKQYF. The CDR3 nucleotides read TGTGCCAGCTCACCCACCAGGACGGGCAAGCAGTACTTC.

About this clonotype itself: The junction shows a germline mismatch at one end, possibly a read error. The chain couples TRBV7-7 to TRBJ2-1, with a weak D call TRBD2 (5 bases). Germline V gene lookup returns CDR1 SSHAT and CDR2 FNYEAQ (reference sequence). The CDR3 length is 14 residues. CDR3 DNA: TGTGCTAGCAGCCCGGCGGGTCTTAACAATGAGCAGTTCTTC. It codes for CASSPAGLNNEQFF.

This clonotype came up many times. The chain links TRBV6-2 or TRBV6-3 to TRBJ2-7; the D is unclear. The V end lost 0 bases, the J end lost 3 bases, and 6 bases lay between the germline ends. Germline V gives CDR1 MNHEY, CDR2 SVGEGT. The CDR3 totals 13 residues. CDR3: CASSYSDLYEQYF. CDR3 DNA: TGTGCCAGCAGTTACTCGGACCTCTACGAGCAGTACTTC.

This clonotype has a handful of counts. J is TRBJ2-5 and V is TRBV7-9, with D unclear. Germline V lookup: CDR1 SEHNR, CDR2 FQNEAQ (reference sequence). This CDR3 comprises 13 residues. Trimming shortened V by 5 bases and J by 4 bases, and 11 bases separated the two germline ends. CDR3 residues: CASSLMGPETQYF. CDR3 DNA: TGTGCCAGCAGCCTGATGGGTCCAGAGACCCAGTACTTC. The complete variable domain, with remaining parts taken from reference TRBV7-9 and TRBJ2-5, reads DTGVSQNPRHKITKRGQNVTFRCDPISEHNRLYWYRQTLGQGPEFLTYFQNEAQLEKSRLLSDRFSAERPKGSFSTLEIQRTEQGDSAMYLCASSLMGPETQYFGPGTRLLVL.

In its sample, this clonotype was seen many times. The chain is built from TRBV11-1 and TRBJ2-1; 8 bases fit TRBD2. CDR1 is SGHAT and CDR2 is FQDESV in the germline V gene (reference sequence). CDR3 length: 18 amino acids. Losses at the gene ends were 3 bases for V and 0 bases for J; bases not matched to a gene: 10. CDR3 protein: CASSFRLAGRSSYNEQFF. In DNA form, the CDR3 reads TGTGCCAGCAGCTTTCGTCTAGCGGGCCGGAGCTCCTACAATGAGCAGTTCTTC.

The chain couples TRBV5-1 to TRBJ2-3, with 12 bases matching TRBD2. The length of the CDR3 is 17 residues. From germline, CDR1 is SGHRS and CDR2 YFSETQ. V shed 0 bases, J shed 3 bases, and the junction held 5 bases outside the gene matches. The CDR3 spells CASSLALAGGPTDTQYF. The CDR3 DNA reads as TGCGCCAGCAGCTTGGCTCTAGCGGGAGGGCCAACAGATACGCAGTATTTT.

The sample holds many counts of this clonotype. The CDR3 loop is CASSLARASQETQYF. The DNA for the CDR3 is TGTGCCAGCAGCTTAGCCAGGGCAAGCCAAGAGACCCAGTACTTC. The chain carries TRBV7-2 and TRBJ2-5; TRBD1 might be the D (5 bases). This CDR3 has 15 residues. From germline, CDR1 is SGHTA and CDR2 FQGNSA. V was trimmed by 0 bases and J by 1 base, leaving 9 bases between them. Full variable domain (rest looked up from reference TRBV7-2 and TRBJ2-5): GAGVSQSPSNKVTEKGKDVELRCDPISGHTALYWYRQSLGQGLEFLIYFQGNSAPDKSGLPSDRFSAERTGGSVSTLTIQRTQQEDSAVYLCASSLARASQETQYFGPGTRLLVL.

Relative to its sample, this clonotype is medium-sized. This rearrangement joins TRBV10-3 to TRBJ2-2; D call uncertain. The CDR3 loop spans 14 amino acids. CDR1 is ENHRY and CDR2 is SYGVKD in the germline V gene. The V and J ends lost 4 bases and 4 bases respectively, with 10 bases between them. Written as DNA, the CDR3 is TGTGCCATCAGTGGTGAACTAACCACCGGGGAGCTGTTTTTT. Translating gives CAISGELTTGELFF.

By share of the sample, this clonotype is medium-sized. The chain uses TRBV15 and TRBJ1-6; D not resolved. The CDR3 is made up of 15 amino acids. Per the germline V gene, CDR1 is LNHNV and CDR2 is YYDKDF (reference sequence). V dropped 0 bases and J dropped 11 bases, with 14 bases sitting between them. The CDR3 DNA reads TGTGCCACCAGCAGAGATCTCGACTCGGCGGCACCCCTCCACTTT. It is translated as CATSRDLDSAAPLHF.

This clonotype has at least ten counts. The V gene is TRBV13, the J gene TRBJ2-2, with D unresolved. Germline loops: CDR1 PRHDT, CDR2 FYEKMQ (reference sequence). This CDR3 contains 15 residues. Trimming stripped 0 bases from V and 7 bases from J, with 12 bases between. The CDR3 spells CASSLGPGLVGELFF. For the CDR3, the DNA is TGTGCCAGCAGCTTAGGACCGGGCCTAGTCGGGGAGCTGTTTTTT. The whole variable domain, filled in from reference TRBV13 and TRBJ2-2, reads AAGVIQSPRHLIKEKRETATLKCYPIPRHDTVYWYQQGPGQDPQFLISFYEKMQSDKGSIPDRFSAQQFSDYHSELNMSSLELGDSALYFCASSLGPGLVGELFFGEGSRLTVL.

This clonotype was counted many times. The V call is TRBV25-1, the J call TRBJ2-1; D is uncertain. CDR1 MGHDK and CDR2 SYGVNS come from the germline V gene. This CDR3 has 11 residues. The ends were cut back, 7 bases at V and 4 bases at J, with 5 bases in the middle. CDR3 sequence: CASTRYNEQFF. The CDR3 DNA sequence: TGTGCCAGCACCAGGTACAATGAGCAGTTCTTC.

The chain carries TRBV6-1 and TRBJ2-2, with no clear D. The V gene's germline CDR1 is MNHNS and CDR2 SASEGT. Trimming took off 4 bases at V and 4 bases at J, with 10 bases between the two ends. The CDR3 consists of 14 residues. The CDR3 region has the DNA TGTGCCAGCAGTGTAAACATGGGCACCGGGGAGCTGTTTTTT. It yields the protein CASSVNMGTGELFF.

In this sample, this clonotype turned up many times. The gene calls are TRBV5-1 and TRBJ1-1; TRBD1 aligns across 9 bases. J was trimmed by 1 base and V by 5 bases; bases with no gene match: 0. This CDR3 comprises 13 residues. CDR1 and CDR2 (germline): SGHRS, YFSETQ. The CDR3 spells CASRTGGNTEAFF. The CDR3 DNA sequence: TGCGCCAGCAGGACAGGGGGGAACACTGAAGCTTTCTTT. Variable domain in full (rest from reference TRBV5-1 and TRBJ1-1): KAGVTQTPRYLIKTRGQQVTLSCSPISGHRSVSWYQQTPGQGLQFLFEYFSETQRNKGNFPGRFSGRQFSNSRSEMNVSTLELGDSALYLCASRTGGNTEAFFGQGTRLTVV.

This clonotype was observed many times. V usage is TRBV24-1 and J usage is TRBJ2-5, with unresolved D. The germline V and J ends were trimmed by 5 bases and 0 bases, with 6 bases remaining between them. Per germline, CDR1 KGHDR and CDR2 SFDVKD. CDR3 size: 13 residues. CDR3 amino acids: CATSAGYQETQYF. The CDR3, as DNA: TGTGCCACCAGTGCCGGATACCAAGAGACCCAGTACTTC.

This clonotype was recorded many times. This rearrangement joins TRBV18 to TRBJ2-1; 8 bases are shared with TRBD2. J gave up 8 bases and V 3 bases, and 15 bases lay outside the gene matches. This CDR3 is built from 17 residues. CDR1 and CDR2 from the germline V gene are KGHSH and LQKENI. CDR3 sequence (DNA): TGTGCCAGCTCACCGAGGGCTATGGCGGGAGGAGTCGATGAGCAGTTCTTC. This encodes CASSPRAMAGGVDEQFF.

This clonotype came up many times. J is TRBJ2-7 and V is TRBV5-1, with 10 positions matching TRBD2. Per the germline V gene, CDR1 is SGHRS and CDR2 is YFSETQ. Trimming cost V 3 bases and J 2 bases; bases outside gene matches: 5. There are 15 residues in the CDR3. CDR3 DNA sequence: TGCGCCAGCAGCTCTGCGACTAGCGGGCCCTACGAGCAGTACTTC. This translates into CASSSATSGPYEQYF.

This clonotype occurred many times. The V gene is TRBV20-1, the J gene TRBJ2-7, with 9 nucleotides matching TRBD2. The V and J ends lost 6 bases and 4 bases, in that order; junction bases with no gene match: 10. The length of the CDR3 is 14 residues. Germline loops: CDR1 DFQATT, CDR2 SNEGSKA (reference sequence). DNA for the CDR3: TGCAGTGCAATTGCGACTAGCGGAATTTACGAGCAGTACTTC. Translated: CSAIATSGIYEQYF.

This clonotype came up a few times. V is TRBV4-2 and J is TRBJ1-2, with 7 bases identical to TRBD1. This CDR3 spans 16 amino acids. Germline lookup yields CDR1 LGHNA and CDR2 YNFKEQ. Unmatched junction bases numbered 9, after V lost 1 base and J lost 4 bases. The CDR3 DNA is TGTGCCAGCAGCCAAGCCGGACAGGCTCCCCTCTATGGCTACACCTTC. It encodes CASSQAGQAPLYGYTF.

This clonotype was counted many times. The V gene is TRBV6-5, the J gene TRBJ1-1; possible D gene TRBD1, 5 bases. The CDR3 has 14 amino acids. Looked up from germline, CDR1 is MNHEY and CDR2 is SVGAGI. Trimming stripped 2 bases from V and 8 bases from J, with 15 bases between. CDR3 protein: CASSYTHGGREAFF. The CDR3 region has the DNA TGTGCCAGCAGTTACACGCACGGGGGGAGAGAAGCTTTCTTT.

The chain combines TRBV7-7 with TRBJ1-1, with D unclear. The CDR3 loop spans 13 amino acids. Trimming cost V 4 bases and J 0 bases, with 6 bases left between them. Germline CDR1 and CDR2: SSHAT and FNYEAQ (reference sequence). This chain's CDR3 is CASSSSLNTEAFF. DNA for the CDR3: TGTGCCAGCAGCTCATCATTGAACACTGAAGCTTTCTTT.

This clonotype has only a few counts. DNA for the CDR3: TGTGCCAGCAGTTTACGGGGGACGGTGAACACTGAAGCTTTCTTT. Its translation is CASSLRGTVNTEAFF. The chain combines TRBV28 with TRBJ1-1; tentative D call: TRBD1 (5 bases). This CDR3 is 15 amino acids long. Germline V gene data show CDR1 as MDHEN and CDR2 as SYDVKM. V lost 2 bases to trimming and J lost 0 bases, with 10 bases between them.

The rearrangement joins TRBV21-1 to TRBJ2-7; TRBD1 was called by the table and not checked on the DNA. TRBV21-1 is a pseudogene. The CDR3 consists of 11 residues. The chain's CDR3 is CASLDNYEQYF. The CDR3, as DNA: TGTGCCTCCCTGGACAACTACGAGCAGTACTTC.

This clonotype was seen ten or more times. This chain uses TRBV9 with TRBJ1-1; D is possibly TRBD1 (6 bases). Looked up from germline, CDR1 is SGDLS and CDR2 is YYNGEE. V lost 3 bases and J 7 bases, leaving 16 bases between the germline ends. This CDR3 is built from 14 residues. The CDR3 DNA is TGTGCCAGCAGCGCCAGGGGAGGGGCGGGTGAAGCTTTCTTT. Translation gives CASSARGGAGEAFF. The full variable domain, in which reference TRBV9 and TRBJ1-1 provide the parts outside the CDR3, is DSGVTQTPKHLITATGQRVTLRCSPRSGDLSVYWYQQSLDQGLQFLIQYYNGEERAKGNILERFSAQQFPDLHSELNLSSLELGDSALYFCASSARGGAGEAFFGQGTRLTVV.

This clonotype ranks as medium-sized. The genes are TRBV5-8 and TRBJ2-5, with 7 bases matching TRBD2. This CDR3 has 10 amino acids. Germline V lookup: CDR1 SGHTS, CDR2 YDEGEE. Germline trimming cut 3 bases from V and 10 bases from J; bases unmatched to any gene: 0. The CDR3 bases are TGTGCCAGCAGCTGGGGGGGCCAGTACTTC. Its protein product is CASSWGGQYF.